The rows below give T cell receptor beta chains drawn from one sample of a study of patients and donors after allogeneic stem cell transplantation. TCRdb reprocessed the RT-PCR reads via MiXCR and lists one record per CDR3 protein. The repertoire holds approximately 210,000 distinct CDR3 sequences, roughly two fifths seen once, with 33% in the top ten. The sequencing input was blood, either unsorted or a sorted T cell fraction (not recorded which). Every receptor here comes from a human donor who was either an allogeneic HSCT recipient or a stem cell or donor lymphocyte infusion donor (not recorded which). It is not recorded whose cells these are; they may come from a transplant donor. The CDR3 runs from the conserved cysteine through the conserved F or W. The D gene is left open where the match is weak. Clone size appears in some rows only: once, few, many, or a class for an expanded clone.

abundance	len	j_gene	d_gene	v_gene	CDR3aa	CDR3nt
NA	15	TRBJ1-3	NA	TRBV7-6	CASSLDPTAGNTIYF	TGTGCCAGCAGCCTCGACCCTACTGCTGGAAACACCATATATTTT
NA	15	TRBJ1-2	NA	TRBV6-5	CASSYSTAPNYGYTF	TGTGCCAGCAGTTACTCTACCGCTCCGAACTATGGCTACACCTTC
NA	16	TRBJ2-2	NA	TRBV12-3/TRBV12-4	CASSLRQVANTGELFF	TGTGCCAGCAGTTTGAGGCAGGTCGCGAACACCGGGGAGCTGTTTTTT
NA	16	TRBJ2-2	NA	TRBV7-3	CASSFLPGPDTGELFF	TGTGCCAGCAGCTTCCTCCCGGGGCCGGACACCGGGGAGCTGTTTTTT
NA	14	TRBJ1-2	TRBD1	TRBV20-1	CSASPGQTNYGYTF	TGCAGTGCTAGTCCGGGACAGACAAACTATGGCTACACCTTC
few	11	TRBJ1-1	NA	TRBV5-6	CASSLGFQAFF	TGTGCCAGCAGCCTAGGGTTTCAAGCTTTCTTT
few	11	TRBJ2-7	NA	TRBV28	CALEGENEQYF	TGTGCCCTGGAGGGAGAGAACGAGCAGTACTTC
NA	17	TRBJ2-7	TRBD2	TRBV14	CASSPGTSGLFSYEQYF	TGTGCCAGCAGCCCTGGGACTAGCGGGCTATTCTCCTACGAGCAGTACTTC
NA	12	TRBJ2-1	NA	TRBV10-3	CAISGGAHEQFF	TGTGCCATCAGTGGAGGGGCACATGAGCAGTTCTTC
many	15	TRBJ2-7	TRBD1	TRBV6-4	CASSEGTGPFYEQYF	TGTGCCAGCAGTGAAGGGACAGGGCCCTTCTACGAGCAGTACTTC
NA	13	TRBJ1-2	NA	TRBV5-1	CASSAGRVNGYTF	TGCGCCAGCTCTGCGGGGCGGGTGAATGGCTACACCTTC
few	12	TRBJ1-2	NA	TRBV6-5	CAIRSEEYGYTF	TGTGCCATACGATCGGAGGAGTATGGCTACACCTTC
NA	16	TRBJ1-3	NA	TRBV6-5	CASSLTGRGPGNTIYF	TGTGCCAGCAGTTTAACGGGCCGGGGGCCTGGAAACACCATATATTTT
NA	13	TRBJ2-2	NA	TRBV29-1	CSVRGPHSGELFF	TGCAGCGTTCGGGGCCCCCATTCCGGGGAGCTGTTTTTT
NA	14	TRBJ2-2	NA	TRBV12-3/TRBV12-4	CASSLQTVTGELFF	TGTGCCAGCAGTTTACAGACAGTCACCGGGGAGCTGTTTTTT
NA	13	TRBJ2-3	NA	TRBV5-6	CASSAGLGDTQYF	TGTGCCAGCAGCGCGGGACTCGGGGATACGCAGTATTTT
NA	15	TRBJ1-1	TRBD1	TRBV6-6	CASSKPQGANTEAFF	TGTGCCAGCAGCAAGCCCCAGGGGGCAAACACTGAAGCTTTCTTT
few	11	TRBJ1-2	TRBD1	TRBV2	CASGTGVTYTF	TGTGCCAGCGGGACAGGGGTTACCTACACCTTC
few	17	TRBJ1-5	TRBD1	TRBV20-1	CSARNRQGSNSNQPQHF	TGCAGTGCCCGTAACAGACAGGGGTCGAATAGCAATCAGCCCCAGCATTTT
NA	16	TRBJ1-1	NA	TRBV6-5	CASSSPRRPRGTEAFF	TGTGCCAGCAGTTCCCCCCGCAGACCCAGGGGCACTGAAGCTTTCTTT
NA	17	TRBJ1-3	TRBD1	TRBV18	CASSPTPGQGSGNTIYF	TGTGCCAGCTCACCAACACCGGGACAGGGCTCTGGAAACACCATATATTTT
NA	15	TRBJ1-1	NA	TRBV13	CASSQTGLFLSEAFF	TGTGCCAGCAGCCAGACAGGCCTTTTTCTTTCTGAAGCTTTCTTT
NA	13	TRBJ2-7	NA	TRBV14	CASSQAAGYEQYF	TGTGCCAGCAGCCAAGCCGCTGGCTACGAGCAGTACTTC
NA	16	TRBJ1-1	NA	TRBV15	CATSRDGLVVNTEAFF	TGTGCCACCAGCAGAGATGGCCTGGTAGTGAACACTGAAGCTTTCTTT
NA	17	TRBJ1-1	NA	TRBV7-9	CASSLERAADGNTEAFF	TGTGCCAGCAGCTTAGAGAGGGCAGCGGATGGGAACACTGAAGCTTTCTTT
NA	20	TRBJ1-3	NA	TRBV4-3	CASSQDWAPSKGRRRNTIYF	TGCGCCAGCAGCCAAGATTGGGCCCCCTCCAAGGGGAGGAGGAGAAACACCATATATTTT
NA	14	TRBJ1-1	NA	TRBV3-1	CASSDPTLGAEAFF	TGTGCCAGCAGCGATCCGACGTTGGGCGCTGAAGCTTTCTTT
NA	18	TRBJ2-7	TRBD2	TRBV6-4	CASSDSSYGTRNSYEQYF	TGTGCCAGCAGTGACTCGTCTTACGGGACTAGAAACTCCTACGAGCAGTACTTC
NA	17	TRBJ2-5	TRBD1	TRBV27	CASSPPTGRRARETQYF	TGTGCCAGCAGTCCCCCGACAGGGCGTAGAGCGAGGGAGACCCAGTACTTC
few	16	TRBJ1-2	NA	TRBV27	CASSAYGTPLDYGYTF	TGTGCCAGCAGTGCGTACGGGACGCCATTGGACTATGGCTACACCTTC
NA	15	TRBJ1-5	TRBD1	TRBV28	CASSFGLGGFQPQHF	TGTGCCAGCAGTTTCGGCCTAGGGGGCTTTCAGCCCCAGCATTTT
NA	14	TRBJ1-3	NA	TRBV6-2/TRBV6-3	CASSYRGPGNTIYF	TGTGCCAGCAGTTACCGAGGGCCTGGAAACACCATATATTTT
few	15	TRBJ1-1	NA	TRBV12-3/TRBV12-4	CASSSGRTRDTEAFF	TGTGCCAGCAGTTCCGGACGGACCCGGGACACTGAAGCTTTCTTT
NA	15	TRBJ2-1	NA	TRBV4-3	CASSQAGLSSDEQFF	TGCGCCAGCAGCCAGGCGGGACTTAGCAGCGATGAGCAGTTCTTC
NA	13	TRBJ1-2	NA	TRBV7-3	CASSPLGGSGYTF	TGTGCCAGCAGCCCCTTAGGAGGTTCTGGGTACACCTTC
few	16	TRBJ1-6	NA	TRBV4-2	CASSQGASGSNSPLHF	TGTGCCAGCAGCCAAGGTGCGTCGGGCTCCAATTCACCCCTCCACTTT
NA	15	TRBJ1-1	TRBD1	TRBV5-1	CASSWGQQLNTEAFF	TGCGCCAGCAGCTGGGGACAGCAGTTGAACACTGAAGCTTTCTTT
NA	15	TRBJ2-1	NA	TRBV7-6	CASSSTGTGHNEQFF	TGTGCCAGCAGCTCAACCGGGACTGGCCACAATGAGCAGTTCTTC
few	14	TRBJ1-2	NA	TRBV3-1	CASSLRTDLYGYTF	TGTGCCAGCAGCCTCCGGACAGACCTCTATGGCTACACCTTC
NA	17	TRBJ2-1	TRBD2	TRBV19	CASKPAGGGLSYNEQFF	TGTGCCAGTAAGCCAGCGGGAGGGGGTCTCTCCTACAATGAGCAGTTCTTC
NA	16	TRBJ2-6	NA	TRBV27	CASSLTTGSGANVLTF	TGTGCCAGCAGTTTAACGACAGGTTCTGGGGCCAACGTCCTGACTTTC
few	14	TRBJ1-3	NA	TRBV12-3/TRBV12-4	CASSLASSGNTIYF	TGTGCCAGCAGTTTAGCAAGCTCTGGAAACACCATATATTTT
few	14	TRBJ1-6	NA	TRBV4-1	CASSLRDIVSPLHF	TGCGCCAGCAGCCTCCGGGACATAGTGTCACCCCTCCACTTT
NA	14	TRBJ2-7	NA	TRBV12-3/TRBV12-4	CASSLGLAAYEQYF	TGTGCCAGCAGTTTAGGGCTAGCCGCCTACGAGCAGTACTTC
NA	15	TRBJ2-2	TRBD1	TRBV2	CASRVDRGTAGELFF	TGTGCCAGCAGGGTTGACAGGGGGACCGCCGGGGAGCTGTTTTTT
NA	14	TRBJ2-7	NA	TRBV6-5	CASSLRGEYLEQYF	TGTGCCAGCAGTTTGCGAGGGGAGTACCTCGAGCAGTACTTC
NA	17	TRBJ1-1	TRBD1	TRBV29-1	CSANFRDRGFMNTEAFF	TGCAGCGCCAACTTCCGGGACAGGGGGTTTATGAACACTGAAGCTTTCTTT
few	12	TRBJ1-2	NA	TRBV12-3/TRBV12-4	CASRYTGQHYTF	TGTGCCAGCAGATATACAGGCCAACACTACACCTTC
few	14	TRBJ1-1	NA	TRBV29-1	CSVVEGKSGTEAFF	TGCAGCGTTGTGGAGGGAAAATCCGGGACTGAAGCTTTCTTT
NA	11	TRBJ1-2	NA	TRBV30	CAWSGHYGYTF	TGTGCCTGGAGCGGGCACTATGGCTACACCTTC
NA	16	TRBJ2-1	TRBD2	TRBV7-6	CASSSPSGREYNEQFF	TGTGCCAGCAGCTCGCCAAGCGGGAGGGAGTACAATGAGCAGTTCTTC
few	13	TRBJ1-2	NA	TRBV6-5	CASSYSGGTGYTF	TGTGCCAGCAGTTACTCGGGCGGGACTGGCTACACCTTC
few	16	TRBJ2-7	TRBD2	TRBV12-3/TRBV12-4	CASRSTGTSGSLGQYF	TGTGCCAGCAGATCAACCGGGACTAGCGGGAGTCTTGGGCAGTACTTC